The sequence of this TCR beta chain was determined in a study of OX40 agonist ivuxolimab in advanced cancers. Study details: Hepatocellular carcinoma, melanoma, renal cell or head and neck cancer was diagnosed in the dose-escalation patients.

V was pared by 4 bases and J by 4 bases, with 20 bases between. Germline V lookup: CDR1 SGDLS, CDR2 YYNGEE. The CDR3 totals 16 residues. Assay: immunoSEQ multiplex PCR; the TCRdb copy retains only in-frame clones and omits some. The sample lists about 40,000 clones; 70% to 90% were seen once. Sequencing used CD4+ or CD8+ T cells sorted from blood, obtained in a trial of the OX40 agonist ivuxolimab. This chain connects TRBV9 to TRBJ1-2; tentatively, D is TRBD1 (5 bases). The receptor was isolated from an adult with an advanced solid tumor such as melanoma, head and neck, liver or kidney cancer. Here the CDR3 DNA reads TGTGCCAGCAGCCCCCGCCCAGGGCAAGCTATCTATGGCTACACCTTC. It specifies CASSPRPGQAIYGYTF.